This T cell receptor (beta chain) stems from a study of blood T cell repertoires in COVID-19. The assay was immunoSEQ multiplex PCR, and TCRdb's table has in-frame clones only and misses some. The table records under 550,000 clones, about 90% of them present only once. The CDR3 covers 11 residues. V was cut by 8 bases and J by 2 bases, with 6 bases left in between. In germline, CDR1 is MDHEN, CDR2 SYDVKM. The origin of this receptor is a man younger than 30 with COVID-19, enrolled during active disease. The chain carries TRBV28 and TRBJ1-2, with unresolved D. Sequenced input: peripheral blood. The CDR3, as DNA: TGTGCCAGCGGCCTGAACTATGGCTACACCTTC. Encoded protein: CASGLNYGYTF.